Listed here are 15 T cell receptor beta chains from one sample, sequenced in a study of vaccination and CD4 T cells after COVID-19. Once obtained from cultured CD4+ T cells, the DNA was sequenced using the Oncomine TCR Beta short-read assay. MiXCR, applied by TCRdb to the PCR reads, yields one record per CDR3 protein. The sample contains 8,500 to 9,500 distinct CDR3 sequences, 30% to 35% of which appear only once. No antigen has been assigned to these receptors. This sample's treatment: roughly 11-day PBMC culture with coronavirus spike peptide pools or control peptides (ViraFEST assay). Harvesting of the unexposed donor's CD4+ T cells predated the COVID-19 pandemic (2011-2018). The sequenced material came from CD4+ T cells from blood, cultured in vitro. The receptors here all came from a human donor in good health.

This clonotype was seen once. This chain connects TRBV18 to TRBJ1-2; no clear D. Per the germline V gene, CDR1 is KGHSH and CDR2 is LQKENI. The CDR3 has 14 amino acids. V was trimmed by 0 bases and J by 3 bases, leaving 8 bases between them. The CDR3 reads CASSPPESYYGYTF. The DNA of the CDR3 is TGTGCCAGCTCACCACCGGAGAGCTACTATGGCTACACCTTC. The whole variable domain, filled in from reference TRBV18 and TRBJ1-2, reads NAGVMQNPRHLVRRRGQEARLRCSPMKGHSHVYWYRQLPEEGLKFMVYLQKENIIDESGMPKERFSAEFPKEGPSILRIQQVVRGDSAAYFCASSPPESYYGYTFGSGTRLTVV.

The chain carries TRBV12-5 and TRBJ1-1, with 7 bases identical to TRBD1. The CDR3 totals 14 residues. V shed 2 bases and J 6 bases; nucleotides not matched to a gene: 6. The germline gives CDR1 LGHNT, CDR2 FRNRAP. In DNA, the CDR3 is TGTGCTAGTGGTTTGCCTCTCGACAGGGCTGAAGCTTTCTTT. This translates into CASGLPLDRAEAFF.

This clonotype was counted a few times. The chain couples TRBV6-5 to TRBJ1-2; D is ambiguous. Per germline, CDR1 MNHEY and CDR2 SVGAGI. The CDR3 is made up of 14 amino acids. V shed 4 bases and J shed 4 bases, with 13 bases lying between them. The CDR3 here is CASSSPARPYGYTF. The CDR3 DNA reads TGTGCCAGCAGTTCACCGGCGCGACCCTATGGCTACACCTTC.

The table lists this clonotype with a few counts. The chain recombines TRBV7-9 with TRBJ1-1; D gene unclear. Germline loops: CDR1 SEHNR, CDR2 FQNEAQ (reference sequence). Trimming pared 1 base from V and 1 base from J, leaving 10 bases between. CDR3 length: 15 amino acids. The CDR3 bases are TGTGCCAGCAGCTTAGAATACGGGAGGAACACTGAAGCTTTCTTT. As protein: CASSLEYGRNTEAFF.

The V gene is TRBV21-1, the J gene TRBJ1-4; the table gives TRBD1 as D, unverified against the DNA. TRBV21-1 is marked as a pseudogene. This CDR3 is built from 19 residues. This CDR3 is CASSAPTIDRPTTNEKLFF. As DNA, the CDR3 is TGTGCCAGCAGCGCCCCGACCATTGACAGGCCCACAACTAATGAAAAACTGTTTTTT.

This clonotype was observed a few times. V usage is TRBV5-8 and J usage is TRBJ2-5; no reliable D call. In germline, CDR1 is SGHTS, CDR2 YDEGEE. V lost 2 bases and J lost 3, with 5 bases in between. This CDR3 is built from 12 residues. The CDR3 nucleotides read TGTGCCAGCAGCTTCCTCGAAGAGACCCAGTACTTC. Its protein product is CASSFLEETQYF.

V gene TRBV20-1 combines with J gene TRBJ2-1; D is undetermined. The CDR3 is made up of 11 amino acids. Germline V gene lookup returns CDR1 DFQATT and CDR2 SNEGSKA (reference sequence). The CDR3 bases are TGCAGCGTGAGCACCCACAATGAGCAGTTCTTC. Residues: CSVSTHNEQFF.

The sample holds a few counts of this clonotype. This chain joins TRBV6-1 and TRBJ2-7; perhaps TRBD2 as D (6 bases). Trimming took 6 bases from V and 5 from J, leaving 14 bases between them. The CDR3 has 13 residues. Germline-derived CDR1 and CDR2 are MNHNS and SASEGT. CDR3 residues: CASRSGHPDEQYF. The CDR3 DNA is TGTGCCAGCAGAAGCGGGCATCCCGACGAGCAGTACTTC.

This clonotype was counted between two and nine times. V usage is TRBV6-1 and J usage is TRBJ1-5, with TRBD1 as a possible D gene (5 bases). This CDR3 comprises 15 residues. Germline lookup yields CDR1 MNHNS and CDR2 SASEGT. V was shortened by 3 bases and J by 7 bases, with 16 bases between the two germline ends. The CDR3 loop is CASSEGTNWPQPQHF. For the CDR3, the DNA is TGTGCCAGCAGTGAGGGGACCAATTGGCCCCAGCCCCAGCATTTT.

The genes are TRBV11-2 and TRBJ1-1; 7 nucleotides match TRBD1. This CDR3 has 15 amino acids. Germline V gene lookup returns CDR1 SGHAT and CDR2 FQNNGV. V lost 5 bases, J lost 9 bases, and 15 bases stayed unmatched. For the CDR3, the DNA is TGTGCCAGCAGCGCCAGATGGGGGACAGCCATTAAAGCTTTCTTT. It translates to CASSARWGTAIKAFF.

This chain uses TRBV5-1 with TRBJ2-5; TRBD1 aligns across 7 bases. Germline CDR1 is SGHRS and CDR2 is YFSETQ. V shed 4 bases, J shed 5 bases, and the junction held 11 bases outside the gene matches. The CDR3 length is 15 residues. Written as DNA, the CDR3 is TGCGCCAGCAGCCCCGCCTGGACAGGCGGGGAGACCCAGTACTTC. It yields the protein CASSPAWTGGETQYF.

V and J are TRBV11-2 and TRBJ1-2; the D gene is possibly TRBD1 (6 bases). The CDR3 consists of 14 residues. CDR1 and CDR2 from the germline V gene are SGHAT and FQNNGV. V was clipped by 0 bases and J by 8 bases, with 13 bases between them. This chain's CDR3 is CASSLEGVGGGYTF. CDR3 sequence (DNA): TGTGCCAGCAGCTTAGAGGGTGTTGGGGGCGGCTACACCTTC.

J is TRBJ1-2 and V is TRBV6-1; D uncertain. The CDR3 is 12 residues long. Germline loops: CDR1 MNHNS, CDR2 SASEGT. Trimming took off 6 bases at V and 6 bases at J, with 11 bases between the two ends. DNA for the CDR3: TGTGCCAGCAGCTCCAGACCGCATGGCTACACCTTC. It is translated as CASSSRPHGYTF.

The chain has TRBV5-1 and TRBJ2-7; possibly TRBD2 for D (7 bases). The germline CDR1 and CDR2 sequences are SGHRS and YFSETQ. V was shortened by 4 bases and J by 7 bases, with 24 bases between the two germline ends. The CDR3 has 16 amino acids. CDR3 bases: TGCGCCAGCAGCATACGTAGGGTAGGGGGGGCAGAAGAGCAGTACTTC. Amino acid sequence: CASSIRRVGGAEEQYF.

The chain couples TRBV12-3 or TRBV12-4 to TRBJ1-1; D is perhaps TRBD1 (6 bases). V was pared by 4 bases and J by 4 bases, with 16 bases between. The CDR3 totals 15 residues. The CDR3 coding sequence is TGTGCCAGCAGTTCGTGGGGGGGCCGGGTCACTGAAGCTTTCTTT. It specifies CASSSWGGRVTEAFF.